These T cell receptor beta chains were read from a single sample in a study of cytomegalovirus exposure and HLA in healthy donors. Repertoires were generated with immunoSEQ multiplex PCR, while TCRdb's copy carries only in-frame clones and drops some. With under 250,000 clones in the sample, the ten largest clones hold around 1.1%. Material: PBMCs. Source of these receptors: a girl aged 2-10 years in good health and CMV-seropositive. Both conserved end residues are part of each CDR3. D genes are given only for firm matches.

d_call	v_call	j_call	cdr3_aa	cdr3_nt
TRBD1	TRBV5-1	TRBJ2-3	CATARTGGKDTQYF	TGCGCCACTGCCCGGACAGGGGGCAAAGATACGCAGTATTTT
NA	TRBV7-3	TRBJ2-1	CASSLGLEPNEQFF	TGTGCCAGCAGCTTAGGACTCGAACCCAATGAGCAGTTCTTC
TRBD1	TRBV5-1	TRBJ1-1	CASSLPGGTEAFF	TGCGCCAGCAGCTTGCCAGGGGGCACTGAAGCTTTCTTT
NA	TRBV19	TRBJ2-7	CASSNREQYF	TGTGCCAGTAGTAACAGGGAGCAGTACTTC
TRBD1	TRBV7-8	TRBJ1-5	CASSPTGLLNQPQHF	TGTGCCAGCAGCCCGACAGGGCTCCTAAATCAGCCCCAGCATTTT
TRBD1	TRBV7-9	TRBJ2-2	CASSFGTGITGELFF	TGTGCCAGCAGCTTTGGGACAGGGATAACCGGGGAGCTGTTTTTT
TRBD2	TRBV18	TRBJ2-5	CASSPRTTSGSAHF	TGTGCCAGCTCACCCCGAACCACTAGCGGGAGCGCCCACTTC
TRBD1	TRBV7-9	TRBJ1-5	CASSLEGRGQPQHF	TGTGCCAGCAGCTTAGAGGGCAGGGGGCAGCCCCAGCATTTT
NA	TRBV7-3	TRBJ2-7	CASSRGAGSYEQYF	TGTGCCAGCAGCCGCGGGGCGGGGTCCTACGAGCAGTACTTC
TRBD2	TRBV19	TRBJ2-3	CASSTDRAPSGSLRTDTQYF	TGTGCCAGTAGTACCGACAGGGCGCCTAGCGGGAGTTTGAGGACAGATACGCAGTATTTT
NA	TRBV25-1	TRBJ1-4	CASSMGQGEKLFF	TGTGCCAGCAGTATGGGTCAGGGTGAAAAACTGTTTTTT
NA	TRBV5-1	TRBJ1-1	CASSLGRGGNTEAFF	TGCGCCAGCAGCCTAGGCAGGGGTGGGAACACTGAAGCTTTCTTT
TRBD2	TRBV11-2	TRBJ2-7	CASSERRGGSYEQYF	TGTGCCAGCAGCGAACGGCGGGGGGGCTCCTACGAGCAGTACTTC
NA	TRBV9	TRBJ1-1	CASSAGLLNTEAFF	TGTGCCAGCAGCGCTGGACTCCTGAACACTGAAGCTTTCTTT
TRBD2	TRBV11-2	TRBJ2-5	CASSSPQGGWETQYF	TGTGCCAGCAGCTCCCCTCAGGGAGGGTGGGAGACCCAGTACTTC
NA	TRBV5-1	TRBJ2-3	CASFPSGTDTQYF	TGCGCCAGCTTCCCCAGCGGAACAGATACGCAGTATTTT
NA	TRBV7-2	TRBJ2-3	CASSLGAGDTQYF	TGTGCCAGCAGCTTAGGGGCGGGAGATACGCAGTATTTT